This record looks at one T cell receptor beta chain sequence and its context. In the original analysis: Estimated nucleated cell counts came from reference gene primer amplification. The data were produced by immunoSEQ multiplex PCR, yet TCRdb's version contains in-frame clones alone and is incomplete. The DNA was the basis for D and trimming; V, J and clone size are from that table. Here the sample spans fewer than 200,000 clones, 65% to 90% being singletons. This sample was taken from a study of blood T cell repertoires in COVID-19. At the level of the study: From the United States, Italy and Spain came samples of acute and convalescent COVID-19. The cDNA or gDNA used as material had been derived from T cells, B-cell-depleted T cells, or PBMCs.

Trimming cost V 10 bases and J 1 base, with 13 bases left between them. Germline-derived CDR1 and CDR2 are MGHDK and SYGVNS. The CDR3 is 13 amino acids. The origin of this receptor is a man aged 50 to 60 with active or convalescent COVID-19. Sequencing was carried out using peripheral blood. The chain has TRBV25-1 and TRBJ1-1; D uncertain. The CDR3 nucleotides read TGTGCCAAAGAGGGAGGGAGGAACACTGAAGCTTTCTTT. Its translation is CAKEGGRNTEAFF.